A single TCR beta chain is shown here with its context. The target antigen is unknown. One junction end disagrees with the germline gene, perhaps due to a read error. The CDR3 extends over 13 amino acids. The germline CDR1 and CDR2 sequences are SSHAT and FNYEAQ (reference sequence). MiXCR, applied by TCRdb to the 5' RACE reads, yields one record per CDR3 protein. The profile shows approximately 180,000 distinct CDR3 sequences, approximately 16% of them singletons. The record originates from a study of T-cell memory formation after mild COVID-19. Turning to the study itself: The study found TCR clusters largely donor specific. Study-level points and caveats: The study found contracting CD4+ clones mainly in CM and EM and contracting CD8+ clones in EMRA. SARS-CoV-2 specificity was not confirmed for second-wave clones peaking on day 37. Some SARS-CoV-2-responding clones were already detected in memory before infection.

This receptor was obtained from an adult woman who had mild COVID-19 (a few samples of this study predate the infection). Cell type and time point are not known. The sequenced sample was PBMCs or a T cell subset sorted from them (not recorded which). The V and J genes are TRBV7-7 and TRBJ2-1; TRBD2 agrees at 11 bases. CDR3 coding DNA: TGTGCTAGCAGCTTAGCGGGAGGGGATGAGCAGTTCTTC. Translating it yields CASSLAGGDEQFF.